The present T cell receptor (beta chain) was sequenced within a study of blood T cell repertoires in COVID-19. Study-level information: COVID-19 samples collected from the United States, Italy and Spain covered acute and convalescent phases. T cells, B-cell-depleted T cells, or PBMCs supplied cDNA or gDNA.

CDR1 and CDR2 (germline): SGHNT, YYREEE (reference sequence). Losses at the gene ends were 5 bases for V and 0 bases for J; bases not matched to a gene: 5. The CDR3 has 14 amino acids. Per the original methods: Amplified reference gene primers provided the basis for estimating nucleated cell counts. The assay was immunoSEQ multiplex PCR, and TCRdb's table has in-frame clones only and misses some. Clone size and V and J calls were adopted from that table, with D and trimming inferred from the DNA. The sample lists some 120,000 clones, more than 70% occurring once. V gene TRBV5-4 combines with J gene TRBJ2-7; 7 nucleotides match TRBD1. This receptor was identified in a woman older than 75 with acute or convalescent COVID-19. Sequenced material: peripheral blood. CDR3 protein: CASSPGTDSYEQYF. The CDR3 DNA reads as TGTGCCAGCAGTCCCGGGACAGACTCCTACGAGCAGTACTTC.